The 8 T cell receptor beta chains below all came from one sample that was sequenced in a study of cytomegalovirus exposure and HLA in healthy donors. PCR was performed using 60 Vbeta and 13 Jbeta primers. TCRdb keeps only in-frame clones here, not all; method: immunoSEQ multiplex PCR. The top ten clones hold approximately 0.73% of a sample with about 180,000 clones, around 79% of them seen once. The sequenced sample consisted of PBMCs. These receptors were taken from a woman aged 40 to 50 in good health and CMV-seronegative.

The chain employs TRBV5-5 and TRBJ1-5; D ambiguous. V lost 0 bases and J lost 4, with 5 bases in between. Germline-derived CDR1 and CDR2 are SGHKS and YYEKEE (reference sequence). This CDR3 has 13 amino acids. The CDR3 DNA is TGTGCCAGCAGCTTGGACTGGAATCAGCCCCAGCATTTT. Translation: CASSLDWNQPQHF.

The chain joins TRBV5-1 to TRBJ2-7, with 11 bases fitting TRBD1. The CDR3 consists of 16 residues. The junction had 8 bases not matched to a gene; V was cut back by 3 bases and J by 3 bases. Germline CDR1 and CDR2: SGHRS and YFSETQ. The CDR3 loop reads CASSSTLGTGGYEQYF. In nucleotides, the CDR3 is TGCGCCAGCAGCTCGACTCTCGGGACAGGGGGCTACGAGCAGTACTTC.

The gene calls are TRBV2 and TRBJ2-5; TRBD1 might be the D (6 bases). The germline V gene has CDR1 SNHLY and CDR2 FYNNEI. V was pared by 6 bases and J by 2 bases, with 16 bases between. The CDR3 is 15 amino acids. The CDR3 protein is CASSLDRTKQETQYF. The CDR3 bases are TGTGCCAGCAGCCTCGACAGGACCAAGCAAGAGACCCAGTACTTC.

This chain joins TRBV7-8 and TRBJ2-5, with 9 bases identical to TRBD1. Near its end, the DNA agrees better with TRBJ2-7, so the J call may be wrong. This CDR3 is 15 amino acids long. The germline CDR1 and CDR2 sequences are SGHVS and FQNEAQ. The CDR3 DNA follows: TGTGCCAGCAGGCCATCCGGGACAGGGCCCTACGAGCAGTACTTC. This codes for CASRPSGTGPYEQYF.

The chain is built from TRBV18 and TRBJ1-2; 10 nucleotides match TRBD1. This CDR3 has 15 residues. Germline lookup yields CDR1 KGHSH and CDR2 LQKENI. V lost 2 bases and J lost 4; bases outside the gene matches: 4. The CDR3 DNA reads TGTGCCAGCTCACCATCGGGACAGGGGACCTATGGCTACACCTTC. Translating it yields CASSPSGQGTYGYTF.

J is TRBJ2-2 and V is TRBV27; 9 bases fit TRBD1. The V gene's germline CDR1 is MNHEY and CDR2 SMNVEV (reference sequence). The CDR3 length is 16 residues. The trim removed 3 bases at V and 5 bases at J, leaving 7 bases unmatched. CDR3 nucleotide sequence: TGTGCCAGCAGTTTGGGGTGGGACAGGGTTACCGGGGAGCTGTTTTTT. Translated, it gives CASSLGWDRVTGELFF.

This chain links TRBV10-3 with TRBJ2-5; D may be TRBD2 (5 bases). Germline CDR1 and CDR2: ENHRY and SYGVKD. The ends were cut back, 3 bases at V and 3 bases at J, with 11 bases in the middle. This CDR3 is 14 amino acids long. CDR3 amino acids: CAISEDDGKETQYF. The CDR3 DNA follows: TGTGCCATCAGTGAAGATGACGGGAAAGAGACCCAGTACTTC.

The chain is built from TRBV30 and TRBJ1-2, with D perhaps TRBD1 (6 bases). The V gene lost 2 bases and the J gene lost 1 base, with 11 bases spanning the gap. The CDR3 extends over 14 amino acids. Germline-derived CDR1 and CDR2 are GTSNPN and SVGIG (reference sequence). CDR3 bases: TGTGCCTGGAGTATCACAGGGATTAACTATGGCTACACCTTC. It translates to CAWSITGINYGYTF.